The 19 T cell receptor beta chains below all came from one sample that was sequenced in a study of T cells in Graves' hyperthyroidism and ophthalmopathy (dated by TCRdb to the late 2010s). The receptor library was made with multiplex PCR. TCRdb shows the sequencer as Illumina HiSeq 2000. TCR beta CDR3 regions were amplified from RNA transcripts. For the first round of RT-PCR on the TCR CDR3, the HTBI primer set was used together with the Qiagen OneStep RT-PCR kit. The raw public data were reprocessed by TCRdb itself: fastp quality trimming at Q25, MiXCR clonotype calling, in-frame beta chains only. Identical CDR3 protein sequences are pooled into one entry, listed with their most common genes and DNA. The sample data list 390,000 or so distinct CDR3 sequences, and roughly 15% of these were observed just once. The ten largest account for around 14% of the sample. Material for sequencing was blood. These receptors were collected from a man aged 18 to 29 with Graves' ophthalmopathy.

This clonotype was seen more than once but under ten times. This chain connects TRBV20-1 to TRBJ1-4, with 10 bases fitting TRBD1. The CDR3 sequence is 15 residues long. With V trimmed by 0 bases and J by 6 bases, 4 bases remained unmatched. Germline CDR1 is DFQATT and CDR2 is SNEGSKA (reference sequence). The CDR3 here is CSAREAGTGDEKLFF. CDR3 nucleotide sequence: TGCAGTGCTAGAGAGGCGGGGACAGGGGATGAAAAACTGTTTTTT.

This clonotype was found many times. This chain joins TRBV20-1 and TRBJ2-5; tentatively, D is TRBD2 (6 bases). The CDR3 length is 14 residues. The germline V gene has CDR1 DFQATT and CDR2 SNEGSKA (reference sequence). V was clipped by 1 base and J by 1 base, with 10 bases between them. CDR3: CSARAGGSQETQYF. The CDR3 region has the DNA TGCAGTGCTAGAGCAGGAGGGAGCCAAGAGACCCAGTACTTC.

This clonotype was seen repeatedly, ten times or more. The CDR3 sequence: CASSLGPNAEAFF. CDR3 sequence (DNA): TGTGCCAGCAGTTTGGGTCCCAACGCTGAAGCTTTCTTT. J is TRBJ1-1 and V is TRBV12-3 or TRBV12-4, with D unresolved. The CDR3 sequence is 13 residues long. Trimming took off 3 bases at V and 6 bases at J, with 11 bases between the two ends.

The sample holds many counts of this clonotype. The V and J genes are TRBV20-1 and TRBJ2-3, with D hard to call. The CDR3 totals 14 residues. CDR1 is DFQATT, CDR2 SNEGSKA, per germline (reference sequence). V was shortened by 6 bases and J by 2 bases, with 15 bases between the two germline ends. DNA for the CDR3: TGCAGTGCCCCACAAGGAGCCGTCACAGATACGCAGTATTTT. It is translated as CSAPQGAVTDTQYF.

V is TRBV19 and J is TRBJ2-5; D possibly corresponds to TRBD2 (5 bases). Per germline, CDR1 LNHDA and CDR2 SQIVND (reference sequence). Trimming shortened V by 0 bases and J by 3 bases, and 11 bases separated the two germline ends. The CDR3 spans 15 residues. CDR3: CASSIERAHKETQYF. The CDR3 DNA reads TGTGCCAGTAGTATAGAGAGGGCACACAAAGAGACCCAGTACTTC.

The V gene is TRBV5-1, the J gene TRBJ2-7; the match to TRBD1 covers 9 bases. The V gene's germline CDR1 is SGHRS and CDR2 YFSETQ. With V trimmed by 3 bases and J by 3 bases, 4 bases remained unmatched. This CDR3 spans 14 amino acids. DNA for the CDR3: TGCGCCAGCAGCTACGGGGACAGGGACTACGAGCAGTACTTC. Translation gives CASSYGDRDYEQYF.

The CDR3 reads CASSGDSQAEKLFF. CDR3 bases: TGTGCCAGCAGTGGGGACAGTCAGGCTGAAAAACTGTTTTTT. The chain combines TRBV6-1 with TRBJ1-4; 7 bases line up with TRBD1. CDR1 MNHNS and CDR2 SASEGT come from the germline V gene. The CDR3 is made up of 14 amino acids. V was pared by 4 bases and J by 7 bases, with 6 bases of the junction left unmatched.

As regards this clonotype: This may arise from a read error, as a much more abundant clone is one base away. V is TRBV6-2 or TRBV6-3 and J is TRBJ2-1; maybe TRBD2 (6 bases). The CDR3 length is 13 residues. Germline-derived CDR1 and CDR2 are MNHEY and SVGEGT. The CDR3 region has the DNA TGTGCCAGCACGCGGGACTCCTACAATGAGCAGTTATTC. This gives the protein CASTRDSYNEQLF.

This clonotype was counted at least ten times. CDR3: CASSLGTGYIQETQYF. CDR3 coding DNA: TGTGCCAGCAGCTTGGGGACTGGCTACATCCAAGAGACCCAGTACTTC. V and J are TRBV5-6 and TRBJ2-5; perhaps TRBD2 as D (5 bases). V gave up 0 bases and J gave up 1 base, with 13 bases separating them. There are 16 residues in the CDR3. In germline, CDR1 is SGHDT, CDR2 YYEEEE.

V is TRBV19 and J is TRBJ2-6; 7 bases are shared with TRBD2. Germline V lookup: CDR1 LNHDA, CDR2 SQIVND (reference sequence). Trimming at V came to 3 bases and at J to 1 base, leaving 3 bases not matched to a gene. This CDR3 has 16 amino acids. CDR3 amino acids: CASSIGGGSGANVLTF. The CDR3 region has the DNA TGTGCCAGTAGTATTGGGGGGGGGTCTGGGGCCAACGTCCTGACTTTC. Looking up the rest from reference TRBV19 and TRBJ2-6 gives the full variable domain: DGGITQSPKYLFRKEGQNVTLSCEQNLNHDAMYWYRQDPGQGLRLIYYSQIVNDFQKGDIAEGYSVSREKKESFPLTVTSAQKNPTAFYLCASSIGGGSGANVLTFGAGSRLTVL.

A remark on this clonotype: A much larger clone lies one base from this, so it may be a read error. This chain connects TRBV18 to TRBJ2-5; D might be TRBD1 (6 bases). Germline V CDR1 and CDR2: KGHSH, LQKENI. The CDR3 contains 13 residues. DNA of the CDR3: TGTGCCAGCTCAGGACAGTCCCAAGAGACCCAGCACTTC. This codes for CASSGQSQETQHF.

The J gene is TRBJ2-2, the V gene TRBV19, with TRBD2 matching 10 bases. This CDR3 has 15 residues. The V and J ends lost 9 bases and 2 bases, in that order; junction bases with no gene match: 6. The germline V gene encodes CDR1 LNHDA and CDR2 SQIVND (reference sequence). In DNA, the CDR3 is TGTGCCAGCCACCTACTAGCGGGAAACACCGGGGAGCTGTTTTTT. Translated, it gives CASHLLAGNTGELFF.

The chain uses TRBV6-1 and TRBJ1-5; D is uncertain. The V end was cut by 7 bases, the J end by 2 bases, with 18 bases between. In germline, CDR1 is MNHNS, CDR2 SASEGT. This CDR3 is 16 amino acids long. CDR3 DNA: TGTGCCAGCACTAGGGAGGACTTAATGCGCAATCAGCCCCAGCATTTT. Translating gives CASTREDLMRNQPQHF.

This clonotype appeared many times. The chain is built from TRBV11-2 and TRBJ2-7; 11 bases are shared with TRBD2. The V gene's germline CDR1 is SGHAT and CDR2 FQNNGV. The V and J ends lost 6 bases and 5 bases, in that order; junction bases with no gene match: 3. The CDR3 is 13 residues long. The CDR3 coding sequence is TGTGCCAGCAGGGGGACTAGCGGCCACGAGCAGTACTTC. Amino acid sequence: CASRGTSGHEQYF.

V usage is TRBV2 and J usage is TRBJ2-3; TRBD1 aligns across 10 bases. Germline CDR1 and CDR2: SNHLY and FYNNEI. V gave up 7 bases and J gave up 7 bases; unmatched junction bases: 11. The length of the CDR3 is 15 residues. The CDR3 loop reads CASTDPGTGVNTQYF. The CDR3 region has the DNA TGTGCCAGCACAGACCCAGGGACAGGGGTCAATACGCAGTATTTT.

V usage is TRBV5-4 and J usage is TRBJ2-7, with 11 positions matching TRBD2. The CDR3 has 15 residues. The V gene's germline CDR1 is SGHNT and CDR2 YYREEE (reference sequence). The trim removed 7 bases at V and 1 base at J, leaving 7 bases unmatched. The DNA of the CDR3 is TGTGCCAGCCACTGGTTAGCGGGAGGGTCCTACGAGCAGTACTTC. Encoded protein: CASHWLAGGSYEQYF.

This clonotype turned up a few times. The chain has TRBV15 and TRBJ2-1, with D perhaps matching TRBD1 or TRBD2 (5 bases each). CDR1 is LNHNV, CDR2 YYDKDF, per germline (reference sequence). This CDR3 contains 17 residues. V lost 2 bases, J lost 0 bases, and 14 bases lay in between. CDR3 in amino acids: CATSRPPPGTSYNEQFF. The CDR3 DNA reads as TGTGCCACCAGCAGACCACCGCCGGGGACCTCCTACAATGAGCAGTTCTTC.

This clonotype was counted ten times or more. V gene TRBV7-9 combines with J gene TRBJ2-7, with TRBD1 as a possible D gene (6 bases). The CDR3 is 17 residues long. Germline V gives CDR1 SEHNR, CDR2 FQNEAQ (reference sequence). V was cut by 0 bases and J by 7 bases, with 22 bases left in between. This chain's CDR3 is CASSLAWNRATIREQYF. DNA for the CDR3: TGTGCCAGCAGCTTAGCGTGGAACAGGGCAACGATAAGGGAGCAGTACTTC.

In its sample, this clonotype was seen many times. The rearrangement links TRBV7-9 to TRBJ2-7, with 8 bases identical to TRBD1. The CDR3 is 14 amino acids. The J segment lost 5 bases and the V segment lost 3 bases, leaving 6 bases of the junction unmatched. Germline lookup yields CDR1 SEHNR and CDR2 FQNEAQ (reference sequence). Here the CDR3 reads CASSFQGAGNEQYF. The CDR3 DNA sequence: TGTGCCAGCAGCTTCCAGGGGGCGGGCAACGAGCAGTACTTC.